This T cell receptor beta chain was sequenced during a study of OX40 agonist ivuxolimab in advanced cancers. Turning to the study itself: An anti-OX40 (CD134) antibody with agonistic activity, ivuxolimab, was administered to patients. Three patients responded partially, comprising one with hepatocellular carcinoma and two with cutaneous melanoma. Study conclusions and caveats: Both blood CD4+ and CD8+ T cells showed clonal growth by week 6 at 0.1 to 3.0 mg/kg.

Sampled blood was obtained at baseline, cycle 4 day 1, and cycle 7 day 1. This CDR3 is 13 amino acids long. Between the trimmed V and J ends, which lost 3 bases and 2 bases, there was a span of 6 bases. Germline V lookup: CDR1 SGDLS, CDR2 YYNGEE. Data came from immunoSEQ multiplex PCR; TCRdb stores just in-frame clones and leaves some out. In the table there are approximately 67,000 clones, 80% of which are singletons. About this clone itself: Its antigen is still unknown.

V and J are TRBV9 and TRBJ2-1; D gene uncertain. The material sequenced was CD4+ or CD8+ T cells sorted from blood, taken in a trial of the OX40 agonist ivuxolimab. The TCR originated in an adult with an advanced solid tumor such as melanoma, head and neck, liver or kidney cancer. CDR3 bases: TGTGCCAGCAGCGGCAGGCCCTACAATGAGCAGTTCTTC. Translated: CASSGRPYNEQFF.